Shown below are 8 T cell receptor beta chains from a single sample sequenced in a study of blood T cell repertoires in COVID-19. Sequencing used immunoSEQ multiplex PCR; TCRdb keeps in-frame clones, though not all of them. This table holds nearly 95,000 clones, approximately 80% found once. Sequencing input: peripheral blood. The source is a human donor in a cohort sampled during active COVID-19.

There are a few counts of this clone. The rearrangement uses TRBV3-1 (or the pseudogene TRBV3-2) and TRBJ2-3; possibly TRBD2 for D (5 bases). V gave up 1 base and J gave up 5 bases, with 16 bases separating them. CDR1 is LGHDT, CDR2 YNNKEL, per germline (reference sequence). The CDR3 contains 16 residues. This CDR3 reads CASSQVTGSAIDTQYF. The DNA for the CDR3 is TGTGCCAGCAGCCAAGTGACGGGTAGCGCAATAGATACGCAGTATTTT.

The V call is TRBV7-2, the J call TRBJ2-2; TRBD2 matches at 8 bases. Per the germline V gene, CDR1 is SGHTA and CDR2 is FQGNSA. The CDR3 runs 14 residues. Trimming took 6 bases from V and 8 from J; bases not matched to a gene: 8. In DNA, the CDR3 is TGTGCCAGCAGGGAGGTCATAGCGGGAGGGGAGCTGTTTTTT. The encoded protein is CASREVIAGGELFF.

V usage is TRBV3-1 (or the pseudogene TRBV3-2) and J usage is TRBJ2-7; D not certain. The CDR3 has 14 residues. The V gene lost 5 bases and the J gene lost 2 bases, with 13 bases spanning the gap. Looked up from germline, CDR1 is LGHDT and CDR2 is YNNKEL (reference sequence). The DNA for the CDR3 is TGTGCCAGCAGCGACGCGTCTAGAACCTACGAGCAGTACTTC. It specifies CASSDASRTYEQYF.

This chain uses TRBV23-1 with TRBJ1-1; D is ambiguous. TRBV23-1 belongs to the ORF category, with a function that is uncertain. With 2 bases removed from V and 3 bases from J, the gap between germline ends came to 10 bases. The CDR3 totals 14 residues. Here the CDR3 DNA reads TGCGCCAGCAGTCAACCCGGAGGTGACACTGAAGCTTTCTTT. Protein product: CASSQPGGDTEAFF.

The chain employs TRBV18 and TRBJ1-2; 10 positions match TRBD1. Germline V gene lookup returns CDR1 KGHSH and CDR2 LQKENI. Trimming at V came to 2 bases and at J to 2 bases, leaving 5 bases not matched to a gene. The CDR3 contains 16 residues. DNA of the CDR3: TGTGCCAGCTCACCAGCGCGACAGGGGGCAAACTATGGCTACACCTTC. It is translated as CASSPARQGANYGYTF.

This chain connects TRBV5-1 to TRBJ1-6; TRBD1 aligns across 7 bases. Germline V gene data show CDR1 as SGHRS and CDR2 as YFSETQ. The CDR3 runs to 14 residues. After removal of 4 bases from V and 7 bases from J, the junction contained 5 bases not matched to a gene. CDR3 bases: TGCGCCAGCAGCCCCGGGACAGCCAATTCACCCCTCCACTTT. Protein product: CASSPGTANSPLHF.

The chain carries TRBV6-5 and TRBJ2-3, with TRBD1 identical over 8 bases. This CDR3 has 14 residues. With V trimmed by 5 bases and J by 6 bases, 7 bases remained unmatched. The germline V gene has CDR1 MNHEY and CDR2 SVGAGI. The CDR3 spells CASSTGQGRDTQYF. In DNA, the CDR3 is TGTGCCAGCAGTACCGGACAGGGAAGGGATACGCAGTATTTT.

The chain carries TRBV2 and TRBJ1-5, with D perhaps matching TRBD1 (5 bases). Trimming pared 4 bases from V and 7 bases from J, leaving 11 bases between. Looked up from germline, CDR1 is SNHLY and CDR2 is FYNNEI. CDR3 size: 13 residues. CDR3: CASSGQNGQPQHF. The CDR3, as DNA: TGTGCCAGCAGTGGACAGAACGGCCAGCCCCAGCATTTT.